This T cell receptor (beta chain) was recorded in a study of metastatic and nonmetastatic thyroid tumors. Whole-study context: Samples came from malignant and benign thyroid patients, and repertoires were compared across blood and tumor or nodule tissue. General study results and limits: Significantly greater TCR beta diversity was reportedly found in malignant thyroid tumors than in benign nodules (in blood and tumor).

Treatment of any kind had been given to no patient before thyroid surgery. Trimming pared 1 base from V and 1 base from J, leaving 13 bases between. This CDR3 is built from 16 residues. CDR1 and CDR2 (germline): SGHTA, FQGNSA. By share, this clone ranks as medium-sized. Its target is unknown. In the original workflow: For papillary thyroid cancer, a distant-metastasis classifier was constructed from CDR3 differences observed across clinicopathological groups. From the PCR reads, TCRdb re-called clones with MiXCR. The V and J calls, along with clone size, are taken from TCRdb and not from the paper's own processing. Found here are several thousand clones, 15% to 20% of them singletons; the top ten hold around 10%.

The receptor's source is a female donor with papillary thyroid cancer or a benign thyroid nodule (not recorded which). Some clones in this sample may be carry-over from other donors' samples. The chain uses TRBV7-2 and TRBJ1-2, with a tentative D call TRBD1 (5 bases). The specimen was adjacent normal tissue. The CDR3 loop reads CASSLGQSGGNYGYTF. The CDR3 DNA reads TGTGCCAGCAGCTTAGGACAGTCCGGGGGTAACTATGGCTACACCTTC.